The rows below give T cell receptor beta chains drawn from one sample of a study of OX40 agonist ivuxolimab in advanced cancers. Sequenced by immunoSEQ multiplex PCR; TCRdb stores in-frame clones only, minus some. The profile covers tens of thousands of clones, with around three quarters appearing a single time and approximately 15% taken by the ten largest. The source material was CD4+ or CD8+ T cells sorted from blood, sampled in a trial of the OX40 agonist ivuxolimab. The source is an adult with an advanced solid tumor such as melanoma, head and neck, liver or kidney cancer. CDR3s include the opening cysteine and the closing phenylalanine or tryptophan. A D gene is named only where the DNA matches it firmly. Size values are once, few and many counts, or a class for expanded clones, and some rows have none.

CDR3 | DNA | J | size | D | V
CASSLDRAYNEQFF | TGCGCCAGCAGCCTGGACAGGGCGTACAATGAGCAGTTCTTC | TRBJ2-1 | medium-sized | TRBD1 | TRBV5-1
CASSEEPRRAGNQPQHF | TGTGCCAGCAGTGAAGAGCCCCGAAGGGCGGGCAATCAGCCCCAGCATTTT | TRBJ1-5 | - | - | TRBV2
CASSYTGVGTEAFF | TGTGCCAGCAGTTACACAGGGGTTGGCACTGAAGCTTTCTTT | TRBJ1-1 | - | TRBD1 | TRBV6-5
CASRLAGEGITEAFF | TGTGCCAGTAGATTGGCAGGGGAGGGGATCACTGAAGCTTTCTTT | TRBJ1-1 | few | - | TRBV19
CASSQDSYGYTF | TGCGCCAGCAGCCAAGACTCCTATGGCTACACCTTC | TRBJ1-2 | - | - | TRBV4-3
CASSLGFHTEAFF | TGTGCCAGCAGCTTGGGTTTCCACACTGAAGCTTTCTTT | TRBJ1-1 | - | - | TRBV5-6
CASSQDTYGYTF | TGCGCCAGCAGCCAGGACACGTATGGCTACACCTTC | TRBJ1-2 | - | - | TRBV4-3
CASGLIPYEQYF | TGTGCTAGTGGTCTGATCCCCTACGAGCAGTACTTC | TRBJ2-7 | - | - | TRBV12-5
CASSWGQGSYEQYF | TGTGCCAGCAGCTGGGGACAGGGCTCCTACGAGCAGTACTTC | TRBJ2-7 | - | TRBD1 | TRBV6-5
CASSSWGGLYEQYF | TGTGCCAGCAGCTCTTGGGGGGGACTTTACGAGCAGTACTTC | TRBJ2-7 | - | TRBD2 | TRBV5-5
CASSFRGGAGYEQYF | TGTGCCAGCAGTTTCCGGGGGGGGGCGGGTTACGAGCAGTACTTC | TRBJ2-7 | - | TRBD2 | TRBV27
CASSYLQGGNSPLHF | TGTGCCAGCAGTTACCTTCAGGGCGGTAATTCACCCCTCCACTTT | TRBJ1-6 | few | - | TRBV6-6
CASSLVGGVINSPLHF | TGCGCCAGCAGCTTGGTGGGGGGAGTGATTAATTCACCCCTCCACTTT | TRBJ1-6 | once | - | TRBV5-1
CASSSSTGLAKNIQYF | TGTGCCAGTAGTAGTTCGACAGGGCTAGCCAAAAACATTCAGTACTTC | TRBJ2-4 | - | TRBD1 | TRBV19
CASRRGPAWYNEQFF | TGTGCCAGCAGGCGAGGACCCGCTTGGTACAATGAGCAGTTCTTC | TRBJ2-1 | - | - | TRBV6-5
CASSYSNGYYGYTF | TGTGCCAGCAGTTACTCTAACGGATACTATGGCTACACCTTC | TRBJ1-2 | - | - | TRBV6-6
CASRKSRGYEQYF | TGTGCAAGTCGCAAAAGCAGGGGCTACGAGCAGTACTTC | TRBJ2-7 | few | - | TRBV12-2
CASSYPSNYEQYF | TGTGCCAGCAGTTACCCTAGTAACTACGAGCAGTACTTC | TRBJ2-7 | - | - | TRBV6-5
CASSPGNVRQGGNQPQHF | TGTGCCAGCTCACCCGGCAATGTCAGACAGGGTGGTAATCAGCCCCAGCATTTT | TRBJ1-5 | - | TRBD1 | TRBV18
CASSLWVGATNEKLFF | TGTGCCAGCAGCTTGTGGGTTGGGGCAACTAATGAAAAACTGTTTTTT | TRBJ1-4 | - | - | TRBV5-5
CASSLAGGGNEKLFF | TGTGCCAGCAGCTTGGCAGGAGGAGGGAATGAAAAACTGTTTTTT | TRBJ1-4 | - | - | TRBV5-5
CASSDSYEQYF | TGTGCCAGCAGCGATTCCTACGAGCAGTACTTC | TRBJ2-7 | - | - | TRBV25-1
CASSQRLGAGDEQFF | TGTGCCAGCAGCCAAAGACTTGGGGCGGGGGATGAGCAGTTCTTC | TRBJ2-1 | - | TRBD2 | TRBV14
CASSPLGQPQHF | TGCGCCAGCAGTCCTCTGGGTCAGCCCCAGCATTTT | TRBJ1-5 | - | - | TRBV23-1
CASSRFETNTEAFF | TGTGCCAGCAGCAGGTTCGAAACGAACACTGAAGCTTTCTTT | TRBJ1-1 | - | - | TRBV7-6
CASSFSGRNTEAFF | TGTGCCAGCAGTTTTTCCGGGCGTAACACTGAAGCTTTCTTT | TRBJ1-1 | few | - | TRBV27
CASSLELAGENEQFF | TGTGCCAGCAGCTTGGAACTAGCGGGGGAGAATGAGCAGTTCTTC | TRBJ2-1 | - | TRBD2 | TRBV5-5
CASSLGGQTFYNEQFF | TGTGCCAGCAGCTTAGGAGGTCAGACTTTTTACAATGAGCAGTTCTTC | TRBJ2-1 | - | - | TRBV7-6
CASSLAAQGDVITEAFF | TGTGCCAGCAGCTTAGCCGCCCAGGGGGATGTAATCACTGAAGCTTTCTTT | TRBJ1-1 | - | TRBD1 | TRBV7-6
CASSHGRASYEQYF | TGTGCCAGCAGCCACGGACGGGCTTCCTACGAGCAGTACTTC | TRBJ2-7 | - | - | TRBV7-2